A selection of T cell receptor beta chains follows, all from one sample in a study of blood T cell repertoires in COVID-19. Sequencing used immunoSEQ multiplex PCR; TCRdb keeps in-frame clones, though not all of them. In the table there are hundreds of thousands of clones, 80% to 90% of which are singletons. Sequenced: PBMCs or T cells enriched from blood (not recorded which). These receptors were collected from a man aged 35 to 55 who had recovered from COVID-19. CDR3s include the opening cysteine and the closing phenylalanine or tryptophan. Fields, in order: D gene, clone size, J gene, V gene, CDR3 protein, CDR3 DNA. D genes are given only for firm matches. Clone size is stated in some rows and not others, as once, few, many or a class when expanded.

.,.,TRBJ2-7,TRBV7-9,CASSADDRFSYEQYF,TGTGCCAGCAGCGCAGACGACAGGTTCTCCTACGAGCAGTACTTC
.,.,TRBJ2-7,TRBV3-1/TRBV3-2,CASSQDPDTYEQYF,TGTGCCAGCAGCCAAGACCCGGACACCTACGAGCAGTACTTC
TRBD1,.,TRBJ1-5,TRBV7-2,CASSLGGQGYQPQHF,TGTGCCAGCAGCCTGGGGGGACAGGGGTATCAGCCCCAGCATTTT
TRBD2,once,TRBJ2-3,TRBV27,CASSKSSGGPYTDTQYF,TGTGCCAGCAGCAAATCTAGCGGGGGGCCCTACACAGATACGCAGTATTTT
.,.,TRBJ2-7,TRBV18,CASSPPAGASDYEQYF,TGTGCCAGCTCACCACCGGCGGGGGCGAGTGATTACGAGCAGTACTTC
.,.,TRBJ1-2,TRBV7-2,CASSLASQGQGYGYTF,TGTGCCAGCAGCTTGGCGTCCCAAGGGCAGGGGTATGGCTACACCTTC
.,.,TRBJ2-2,TRBV5-8,CASSLERDLNTGELFF,TGTGCCAGCAGCTTGGAACGGGATCTGAACACCGGGGAGCTGTTTTTT
.,.,TRBJ1-2,TRBV4-3,CASSQAPLRGSVYGYTF,TGCGCCAGCAGCCAAGCCCCCCTTCGGGGTTCGGTCTATGGCTACACCTTC
TRBD2,.,TRBJ2-3,TRBV3-1/TRBV3-2,CASSQDLSGRSTDTQYF,TGTGCCAGCAGCCAAGATCTGAGCGGGAGGTCCACAGATACGCAGTATTTT
TRBD1,.,TRBJ1-3,TRBV7-7,CASSRQGPNSGNTIYF,TGTGCTAGCAGCCGACAGGGGCCCAACTCTGGAAACACCATATATTTT
.,.,TRBJ2-1,TRBV7-9,CASSSWTILNEQFF,TGTGCCAGCAGCTCCTGGACTATTTTAAATGAGCAGTTCTTC
TRBD2,once,TRBJ2-7,TRBV7-2,CASTLAGGPSSYEQYF,TGTGCCAGCACCCTGGCGGGGGGGCCCAGCTCCTACGAGCAGTACTTC
.,.,TRBJ2-7,TRBV4-2,CASSQVPGVAYEQYF,TGTGCCAGCAGCCAAGTTCCGGGGGTGGCCTACGAGCAGTACTTC